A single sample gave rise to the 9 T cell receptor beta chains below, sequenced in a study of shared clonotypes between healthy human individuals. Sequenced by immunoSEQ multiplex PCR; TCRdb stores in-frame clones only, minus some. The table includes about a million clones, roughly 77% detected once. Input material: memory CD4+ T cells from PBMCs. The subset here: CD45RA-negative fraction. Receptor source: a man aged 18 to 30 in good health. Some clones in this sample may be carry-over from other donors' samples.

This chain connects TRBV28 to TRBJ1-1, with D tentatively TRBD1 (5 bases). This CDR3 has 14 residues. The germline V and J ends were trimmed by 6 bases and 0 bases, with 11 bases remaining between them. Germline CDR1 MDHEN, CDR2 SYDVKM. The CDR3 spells CASRPGWMNTEAFF. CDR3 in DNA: TGTGCCAGCAGGCCAGGGTGGATGAACACTGAAGCTTTCTTT. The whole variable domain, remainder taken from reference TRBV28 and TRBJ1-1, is DVKVTQSSRYLVKRTGEKVFLECVQDMDHENMFWYRQDPGLGLRLIYFSYDVKMKEKGDIPEGYSVSREKKERFSLILESASTNQTSMYLCASRPGWMNTEAFFGQGTRLTVV.

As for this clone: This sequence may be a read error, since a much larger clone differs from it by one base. CDR3 sequence: CAWSTQEANQPQHF. The CDR3 coding sequence is TGTGCCTGGAGTACACAGGAGGCGAATCAGCCCCAGCATTTT. The chain joins TRBV30 to TRBJ1-5; possibly TRBD1 for D (5 bases). V was shortened by 2 bases and J by 4 bases, with 12 bases between the two germline ends. Looked up from germline, CDR1 is GTSNPN and CDR2 is SVGIG (reference sequence). The CDR3 is 14 residues long.

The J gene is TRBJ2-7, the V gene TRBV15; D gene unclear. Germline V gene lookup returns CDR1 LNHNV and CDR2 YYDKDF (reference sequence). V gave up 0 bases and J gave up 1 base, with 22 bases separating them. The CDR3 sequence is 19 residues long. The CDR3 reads CATSRDALFPVGTSYEQYF. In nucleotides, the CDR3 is TGTGCCACCAGCAGAGATGCCCTTTTTCCCGTGGGCACATCCTACGAGCAGTACTTC.

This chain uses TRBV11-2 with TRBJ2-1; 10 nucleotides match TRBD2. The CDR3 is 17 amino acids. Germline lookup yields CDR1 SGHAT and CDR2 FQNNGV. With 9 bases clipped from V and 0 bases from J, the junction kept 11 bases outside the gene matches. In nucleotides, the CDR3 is TGTGCCAGTACGGGACTAGCGAGACCCAGCTCCTACAATGAGCAGTTCTTC. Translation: CASTGLARPSSYNEQFF.

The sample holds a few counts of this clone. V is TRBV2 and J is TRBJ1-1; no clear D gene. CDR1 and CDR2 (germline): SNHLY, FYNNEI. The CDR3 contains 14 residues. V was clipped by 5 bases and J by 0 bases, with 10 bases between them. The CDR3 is CASSFASLNTEAFF. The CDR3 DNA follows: TGTGCCAGCAGTTTTGCCTCTCTGAACACTGAAGCTTTCTTT. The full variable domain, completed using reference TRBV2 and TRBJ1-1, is EPEVTQTPSHQVTQMGQEVILRCVPISNHLYFYWYRQILGQKVEFLVSFYNNEISEKSEIFDDQFSVERPDGSNFTLKIRSTKLEDSAMYFCASSFASLNTEAFFGQGTRLTVV.

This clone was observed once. The chain's CDR3 is CASSQGGGAEKLFF. The CDR3 coding sequence is TGTGCCAGCAGCCAAGGGGGTGGAGCGGAAAAACTGTTTTTT. The chain joins TRBV7-2 to TRBJ1-4, with a possible D match to TRBD1 (6 bases). With 5 bases removed from V and 8 bases from J, the gap between germline ends came to 15 bases. This CDR3 contains 14 residues. Germline V lookup: CDR1 SGHTA, CDR2 FQGNSA.

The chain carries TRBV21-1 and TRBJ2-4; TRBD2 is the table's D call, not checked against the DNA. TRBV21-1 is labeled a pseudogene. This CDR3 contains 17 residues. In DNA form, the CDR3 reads TGTGCCAGCATCTCAAAGGGACTAGCGGAAGCCAAAAACATTCAGTACTTC. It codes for CASISKGLAEAKNIQYF.

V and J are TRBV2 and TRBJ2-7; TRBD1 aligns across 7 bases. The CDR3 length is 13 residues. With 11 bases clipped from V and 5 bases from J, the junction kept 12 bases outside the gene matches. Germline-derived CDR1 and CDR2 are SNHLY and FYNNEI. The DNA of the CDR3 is TGTGCCGGAGCAGGGGGTCTGGTTAACGAGCAGTACTTC. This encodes CAGAGGLVNEQYF.

The CDR3 DNA sequence: TGCAGTGCTAGTCGGGGCTATGGCTACACCTTC. Translation: CSASRGYGYTF. The chain recombines TRBV20-1 with TRBJ1-2; D gene unclear. Looked up from germline, CDR1 is DFQATT and CDR2 is SNEGSKA (reference sequence). The V and J ends lost 3 bases and 4 bases respectively, with 6 bases between them. The CDR3 extends over 11 amino acids.